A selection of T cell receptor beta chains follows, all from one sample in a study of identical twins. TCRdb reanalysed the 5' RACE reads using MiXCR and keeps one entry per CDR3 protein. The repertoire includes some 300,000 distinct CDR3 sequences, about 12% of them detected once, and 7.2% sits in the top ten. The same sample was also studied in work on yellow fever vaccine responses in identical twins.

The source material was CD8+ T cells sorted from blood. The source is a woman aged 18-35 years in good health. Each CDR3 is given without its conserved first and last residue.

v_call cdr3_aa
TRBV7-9 ASSFRESGTGELF
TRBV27 ASSLSGANTEAF
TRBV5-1 ASSPGQGRDEQF
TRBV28 ASSPHFERGVDYNEQF
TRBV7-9 ASSSPRVPQTQY
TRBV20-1 SARDDQETGGLGYGYT
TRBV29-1 SVEDQGQGREQY
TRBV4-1 ASSQPGWGGTEAF
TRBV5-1 ASSLEAGLNTEAF
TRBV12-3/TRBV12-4 ASSPTGPRN
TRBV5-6 ASSLDNPAGLEETQY
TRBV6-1 ASREGQGAKTGNTIY
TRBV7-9 ASSPVWKTGELF
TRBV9 ASSDTGGWGGELF
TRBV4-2 ASSAGLADTDTQY
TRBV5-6 ASCSGRNYGYT
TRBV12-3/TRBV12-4 ASNEGTRGDTQY
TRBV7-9 ASSLGTSGRGIQY
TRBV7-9 ASSFPDRGHEKLF